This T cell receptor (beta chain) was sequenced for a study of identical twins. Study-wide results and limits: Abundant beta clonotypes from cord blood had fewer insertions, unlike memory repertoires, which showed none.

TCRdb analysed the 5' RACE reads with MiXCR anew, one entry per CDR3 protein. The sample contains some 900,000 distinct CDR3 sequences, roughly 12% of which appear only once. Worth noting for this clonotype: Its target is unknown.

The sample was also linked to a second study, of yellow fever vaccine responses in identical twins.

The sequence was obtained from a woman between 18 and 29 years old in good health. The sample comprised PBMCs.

This chain's CDR3 is CATSSRDGGNQPQHF. The DNA of the CDR3 is TGTGCCACCAGCAGCCGGGACGGCGGGAATCAGCCCCAGCATTTT. The chain uses TRBV15 and TRBJ1-5; TRBD1 is a possible D gene (5 bases). Trimming left V 3 bases short and J 4 bases short, with 13 bases between. CDR1 LNHNV and CDR2 YYDKDF come from the germline V gene (reference sequence). CDR3 size: 15 residues.